A single sample is the source of the 10 T cell receptor beta chains below, sequenced in a study of T cell responses to AZD1222 COVID-19 vaccine (TCRdb year 2021). Reading the label with the study, this specimen's time point is: about 28 days (+/-7) after the second vaccine dose. The library relied on the immunoSEQ multiplex PCR assay. TCRdb holds this immuneACCESS table with in-frame rearrangements only. Some clones are missing; in checked studies, unresolved V genes explain under half, and the rest has no known cause. In all, the sample holds some 150,000 clones, and over 90% of those were seen once. The ten top clones hold around 3.3% of the sample. The material was peripheral blood, obtained 28 days after the second AZD1222 dose. These receptors originate from an adult who received the AZD1222 COVID-19 vaccine.

The chain couples TRBV19 to TRBJ1-5, with 9 bases that match TRBD1. This CDR3 spans 16 amino acids. Trimming took 5 bases from V and 3 from J; bases not matched to a gene: 8. CDR1 and CDR2 (germline): LNHDA, SQIVND (reference sequence). The CDR3 spells CASSLQGAAYNQPQHF. The CDR3 coding sequence is TGTGCCAGTAGTCTACAGGGGGCGGCTTACAATCAGCCCCAGCATTTT.

The rearrangement links TRBV28 to TRBJ2-7; possibly TRBD2 for D (6 bases). Per the germline V gene, CDR1 is MDHEN and CDR2 is SYDVKM. The CDR3 sequence is 14 residues long. Between the trimmed V and J ends, which lost 6 bases and 0 bases, there was a span of 12 bases. CDR3 bases: TGTGCCAGCAGCGGGAGACATGACTCCTACGAGCAGTACTTC. Its translation: CASSGRHDSYEQYF. Using reference TRBV28 and TRBJ2-7 for the parts outside the CDR3, the full variable domain is DVKVTQSSRYLVKRTGEKVFLECVQDMDHENMFWYRQDPGLGLRLIYFSYDVKMKEKGDIPEGYSVSREKKERFSLILESASTNQTSMYLCASSGRHDSYEQYFGPGTRLTVT.

This chain uses TRBV19 with TRBJ1-3; D gene ambiguous. This CDR3 is 13 amino acids long. CDR1 is LNHDA, CDR2 SQIVND, per germline (reference sequence). With 7 bases removed from V and 1 base from J, the gap between germline ends came to 8 bases. CDR3 amino acids: CASKLESGNTIYF. Here the CDR3 DNA reads TGTGCCAGTAAACTAGAATCTGGAAACACCATATATTTT.

This chain links TRBV5-1 with TRBJ1-2; no firm D call. There are 15 residues in the CDR3. Trimming left V 3 bases short and J 2 bases short, with 14 bases between. The germline gives CDR1 SGHRS, CDR2 YFSETQ. In nucleotides, the CDR3 is TGCGCCAGCAGCTCGGCGGGTCAGCAGAACTATGGCTACACCTTC. The encoded protein is CASSSAGQQNYGYTF.

The rearrangement joins TRBV21-1 to TRBJ2-7; TRBD1 is taken as the D call from the table, unchecked against the DNA. TRBV21-1 is listed as a pseudogene. The CDR3 sequence is 14 residues long. In DNA form, the CDR3 reads TGTGCCAGCAGCAACGGGGCAGGGGCCTACGAGCAGTACTTC. This encodes CASSNGAGAYEQYF.

This clone was seen a single time. The chain combines TRBV28 with TRBJ1-2, with 7 positions matching TRBD1. V gave up 1 base and J gave up 8 bases; unmatched junction bases: 10. CDR3 length: 15 residues. Germline CDR1 reads MDHEN; CDR2 reads SYDVKM. The CDR3 nucleotides are TGTGCCAGCAGTTTATACCGGCAGGGGGGATCCGGCTACACCTTC. It specifies CASSLYRQGGSGYTF.

The rearrangement joins TRBV12-5 to TRBJ2-7, with D perhaps TRBD2 (7 bases). V lost 8 bases to trimming and J lost 0 bases, with 23 bases between them. This CDR3 region has 17 residues. CDR1 is LGHNT, CDR2 FRNRAP, per germline. The chain's CDR3 is CASSWVLGGASSYEQYF. In DNA, the CDR3 is TGTGCTAGTTCTTGGGTCCTGGGGGGGGCGAGCTCCTACGAGCAGTACTTC. Looking up the rest from reference TRBV12-5 and TRBJ2-7 gives the full variable domain: DARVTQTPRHKVTEMGQEVTMRCQPILGHNTVFWYRQTMMQGLELLAYFRNRAPLDDSGMPKDRFSAEMPDATLATLKIQPSEPRDSAVYFCASSWVLGGASSYEQYFGPGTRLTVT.

The chain employs TRBV19 and TRBJ1-1, with 8 bases aligning to TRBD1. The ends lost 6 bases at V and 6 bases at J; junction bases unmatched: 6. The CDR3 is 13 amino acids. Germline lookup yields CDR1 LNHDA and CDR2 SQIVND (reference sequence). The CDR3 spells CASSRQGFAEAFF. The DNA of the CDR3 is TGTGCCAGTAGCCGACAGGGGTTTGCTGAAGCTTTCTTT.

V gene TRBV2 combines with J gene TRBJ1-5; D perhaps matches TRBD1 (5 bases). CDR3 length: 13 amino acids. Germline CDR1 and CDR2: SNHLY and FYNNEI. Trimming cost V 3 bases and J 5 bases, with 8 bases left between them. In nucleotides, the CDR3 is TGTGCCAGCAGTGAGGGGCCATATCAGCCCCAGCATTTT. This sequence encodes CASSEGPYQPQHF. Full variable domain (rest looked up from reference TRBV2 and TRBJ1-5): EPEVTQTPSHQVTQMGQEVILRCVPISNHLYFYWYRQILGQKVEFLVSFYNNEISEKSEIFDDQFSVERPDGSNFTLKIRSTKLEDSAMYFCASSEGPYQPQHFGDGTRLSIL.

This clone came up once. The chain combines TRBV12-5 with TRBJ2-1; 8 nucleotides match TRBD1. Germline V gene lookup returns CDR1 LGHNT and CDR2 FRNRAP. The CDR3 extends over 19 amino acids. The trim removed 0 bases at V and 4 bases at J, leaving 14 bases unmatched. For the CDR3, the DNA is TGTGCTAGTGGTTTGGTACTGGGGGAACCCGGGACAGGATACAATGAGCAGTTCTTC. Its translation: CASGLVLGEPGTGYNEQFF.